One TCR beta chain is described in this entry. These data belong to a study of T cell repertoires in cytomegalovirus infection. Study information: TCR beta signatures that were public indicated CMV infection and matching HLA type.

A single record per CDR3 protein comes from TCRdb applying MiXCR to the reads. The repertoire holds 200,000 to 250,000 distinct CDR3 sequences, with roughly 20% as singletons. The CDR3 runs to 14 residues. Germline V gene lookup returns CDR1 DFQATT and CDR2 SNEGSKA (reference sequence). Trimming removed 5 bases from V and 2 bases from J, with 15 bases in between. The TCR sequence derives from a human donor in good health (CMV status not recorded). Some clones in this sample may be carry-over from other donors' samples. The gene calls are TRBV20-1 and TRBJ2-5; D unresolved. Input material: CD8+ T cells from PBMCs. CDR3 coding DNA: TGCAGTGCTGAGACCACACTGGGGCAAGAGACCCAGTACTTC. Translated, it gives CSAETTLGQETQYF.